The present entry profiles one TCR beta chain with its context. The sample comes from a study of B cell selection in AIRE deficiency. Conventional CD4 T cells were sorted as CD4+CD127+ cells. With 3 bases clipped from V and 0 bases from J, the junction kept 8 bases outside the gene matches. This CDR3 is built from 17 residues. From germline, CDR1 is SGHDT and CDR2 YYEEEE. Here immunoSEQ multiplex PCR was the method, and the copy in TCRdb shows in-frame clones only, minus some. Seen here are about 24,000 clones, about 96% observed once, and the top ten hold 0.22%. The chain uses TRBV5-6 and TRBJ1-5, with 8 bases aligning to TRBD1. Sequenced input: CD4+CD127+ conventional T cells sorted from PBMCs. The TCR originated in a human donor in good health. This CDR3 is CASSSRGTGLSNQPQHF. CDR3 nucleotide sequence: TGTGCCAGCAGCTCCCGCGGGACAGGACTTAGCAATCAGCCCCAGCATTTT.